This T cell receptor (beta chain) is from a study of T cells after yellow fever vaccination. The CDR3 runs 15 residues. Trimming left V 8 bases short and J 4 bases short, with 19 bases between. CDR1 and CDR2 from the germline V gene are SNHLY and FYNNEI. Broader study findings: A small share of clonotypes appeared in both CD4 and CD8 compartments. The booster response re-showed most primary clones: 96% CD4, around 85% CD8.

This clonotype appeared a few times. The antigen is unknown. Researchers made TCR cDNA using 5'RACE template switching, and this step added a universal primer site and UMIs. A single record per CDR3 protein comes from TCRdb applying MiXCR to the 5' RACE reads. The table lists some 260,000 distinct CDR3 sequences, about 5% of them singletons, with 2.5% to 4% in the top ten. The chain combines TRBV2 with TRBJ2-3, with D perhaps matching TRBD1 or TRBD2 (6 bases each). The starting material was CD4+ T cells sorted from PBMCs, obtained on the day of the yellow fever booster vaccination. The sequence derives from a man between 18 and 29 years old who received the YFV17D yellow fever vaccine. CDR3 protein: CASGRGVRIADTQYF. The CDR3 DNA reads TGTGCCAGCGGTAGGGGGGTTAGGATTGCAGATACGCAGTATTTT.